This T cell receptor beta chain is drawn from a study of T cells after yellow fever vaccination. By 5'RACE template switching, TCR cDNA was produced, with a universal primer site and UMIs added in the process. TCRdb reprocessed the 5' RACE reads via MiXCR and lists one record per CDR3 protein. Among fewer than 500,000 distinct CDR3 sequences listed, about 19% were seen once. The V gene's germline CDR1 is SGDLS and CDR2 YYNGEE. Trimming pared 6 bases from V and 2 bases from J, leaving 17 bases between. This CDR3 has 15 amino acids. Of note for this clonotype: Its target is not known.

Broader study findings: Subsequent to the booster, the majority of primary-vaccination clones reappeared (96% CD4, 85% to 90% CD8). The secondary response showed a weaker magnitude and a faster peak, day 5 versus 15.

The receptor's source is a man in his late teens or twenties who received the YFV17D yellow fever vaccine. The rearrangement uses TRBV9 and TRBJ2-5, with TRBD2 as a possible D gene (7 bases). The sample here was PBMCs, taken before the yellow fever booster vaccination. The CDR3 DNA is TGTGCCAGCAAGGAGAGGGGGGGGTGGCAAGAGACCCAGTACTTC. Protein: CASKERGGWQETQYF.